This paragraph covers one T cell receptor (beta chain) sequence. The data were obtained in a study of shared clonotypes between healthy human individuals. Germline values: CDR1 MGHRA, CDR2 YSYEKL. This CDR3 is 15 amino acids long. With V trimmed by 3 bases and J by 7 bases, 11 bases remained unmatched. The naive CD8 subset, CD45RO-negative cells positively selected for CCR7, excluded terminally differentiated effector memory CD45RA+ cells. Data came from immunoSEQ multiplex PCR; TCRdb stores just in-frame clones and leaves some out. This table has around 2,000,000 clones, roughly 95% appearing once. The sample was naive CD8+ T cells sorted from blood. This TCR was sampled from a man aged 18-30 years in good health. The rearrangement uses TRBV4-1 and TRBJ1-2, with 7 bases lining up with TRBD1. CDR3 nucleotide sequence: TGCGCCAGCAGCCAGGGTTACGCTAGGGGGCCTGGCTACACCTTC. Its protein product is CASSQGYARGPGYTF.